The T cell receptor beta chain described here comes from a study of human versus mouse CDR3 diversity and MHC coevolution. Study-level background: Valid reads per sample ranged from roughly 5.5 x 10^6 to 1.7 x 10^7. Findings of the study overall: Mice had fewer CDR3 deletions and insertions than humans on average. The lowest clonal inequality scores came from two of three human donors.

About this clone: The antigen remains unidentified.

V trimming: 1 base; J trimming: 7 bases; junction bases outside the gene matches: 6. Germline V gene lookup returns CDR1 SGHTA and CDR2 FQGNSA. This CDR3 is 15 amino acids long. Profiling relied on immunoSEQ multiplex PCR, and the TCRdb table lists in-frame clones only, not all of them. The sample consists of roughly 80,000 clones, around 92% of them appearing once. The J gene is TRBJ1-5, the V gene TRBV7-2; 8 bases map to TRBD1. The sequenced material came from naive CD4+ T cells from blood. The sample's subset: CD45RO-negative CD62L-positive naive CD4 T cells. The TCR comes from a person aged 30 to 69 in good health. Here the CDR3 reads CASSLVAGGRQPQHF. CDR3 nucleotides: TGTGCCAGCAGCTTAGTGGCAGGGGGCAGACAGCCCCAGCATTTT. Looking up the rest from reference TRBV7-2 and TRBJ1-5 gives the full variable domain: GAGVSQSPSNKVTEKGKDVELRCDPISGHTALYWYRQSLGQGLEFLIYFQGNSAPDKSGLPSDRFSAERTGGSVSTLTIQRTQQEDSAVYLCASSLVAGGRQPQHFGDGTRLSIL.